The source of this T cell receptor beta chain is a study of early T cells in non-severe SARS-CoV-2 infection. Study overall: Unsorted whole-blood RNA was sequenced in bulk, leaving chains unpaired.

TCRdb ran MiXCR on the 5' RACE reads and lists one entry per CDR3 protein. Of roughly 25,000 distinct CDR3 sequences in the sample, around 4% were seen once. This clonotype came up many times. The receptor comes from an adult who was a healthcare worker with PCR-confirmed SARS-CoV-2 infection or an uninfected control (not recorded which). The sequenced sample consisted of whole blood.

CDR3 DNA sequence: TGTGCCAGCTCCTTGTCGTCCGACCAAGGCGAGCAGTACTTC. Encoded protein: CASSLSSDQGEQYF. The rearrangement links TRBV18 to TRBJ2-7, with unresolved D. Germline assignment: CDR1 KGHSH and CDR2 LQKENI. This CDR3 comprises 14 residues. The V end was cut by 6 bases, the J end by 6 bases, with 18 bases between.